This T cell receptor beta chain was profiled in a study of T cell changes during pregnancy in multiple sclerosis. Germline-derived CDR1 and CDR2 are SNHLY and FYNNEI. J gave up 3 bases and V 2 bases, and 4 bases lay outside the gene matches. This CDR3 has 15 residues. The assay was immunoSEQ multiplex PCR, and TCRdb's table has in-frame clones only and misses some. In the table there are under 65,000 clones, about 91% of which are singletons. This chain uses TRBV2 with TRBJ1-5; 7 bases match TRBD1. This receptor was taken from a female donor in good health, enrolled as a control in a pregnancy study. The material sequenced was peripheral blood, taken after pregnancy. Here the CDR3 DNA reads TGTGCCAGCAGTGAATCTGACAGGGACAATCAGCCCCAGCATTTT. Its protein is CASSESDRDNQPQHF. Filled out from reference TRBV2 and TRBJ1-5, the complete variable domain reads EPEVTQTPSHQVTQMGQEVILRCVPISNHLYFYWYRQILGQKVEFLVSFYNNEISEKSEIFDDQFSVERPDGSNFTLKIRSTKLEDSAMYFCASSESDRDNQPQHFGDGTRLSIL.